A single sample gave rise to the 28 T cell receptor beta chains below, sequenced in a study of blood T cell repertoires in COVID-19. Measured with immunoSEQ multiplex PCR; TCRdb has only the in-frame clones, and not every one. Among 100,000 to 120,000 clones, around four fifths were seen once, and the ten largest hold 15% to 20%. What was sequenced was peripheral blood. The receptors here all came from a woman in her 70s with acute or convalescent COVID-19.

The V and J genes are TRBV3-1 (or the pseudogene TRBV3-2) and TRBJ2-2; 9 bases are shared with TRBD1. Germline V gene data show CDR1 as LGHDT and CDR2 as YNNKEL (reference sequence). CDR3 length equals 17 residues. J lost 4 bases, V lost 3 bases, and 9 bases had no gene match. CDR3 loop: CASSHPTGTGFTGELFF. The CDR3 DNA reads as TGTGCCAGCAGCCACCCAACCGGGACAGGGTTCACCGGGGAGCTGTTTTTT.

The chain is built from TRBV9 and TRBJ2-7; the match to TRBD1 covers 7 bases. The CDR3 has 15 residues. The ends lost 3 bases at V and 4 bases at J; junction bases unmatched: 10. Germline V CDR1 and CDR2: SGDLS, YYNGEE. Written as DNA, the CDR3 is TGTGCCAGCAGCGCCCAACAGGGGTTTACTTACGAGCAGTACTTC. The encoded protein is CASSAQQGFTYEQYF.

This clone was recorded a few times. The rearrangement uses TRBV19 and TRBJ2-7, with D possibly being TRBD1 (6 bases). CDR1 LNHDA and CDR2 SQIVND come from the germline V gene (reference sequence). CDR3 size: 12 residues. The V and J ends lost 6 bases and 6 bases respectively, with 12 bases between them. The CDR3 here is CASRAGVGEQYF. CDR3 in DNA: TGTGCCAGTAGGGCAGGGGTAGGCGAGCAGTACTTC. The variable domain in full, with the rest retrieved from reference TRBV19 and TRBJ2-7, is DGGITQSPKYLFRKEGQNVTLSCEQNLNHDAMYWYRQDPGQGLRLIYYSQIVNDFQKGDIAEGYSVSREKKESFPLTVTSAQKNPTAFYLCASRAGVGEQYFGPGTRLTVT.

This clone was observed a single time. The chain combines TRBV2 with TRBJ2-2, with 13 bases lining up with TRBD2. Trimming at V came to 5 bases and at J to 4 bases, leaving 7 bases not matched to a gene. This CDR3 spans 17 amino acids. CDR1 and CDR2 (germline): SNHLY, FYNNEI. The CDR3 DNA is TGTGCCAGCAGTCGGACTAGCGGGGGCATGATCACCGGGGAGCTGTTTTTT. This codes for CASSRTSGGMITGELFF.

V and J are TRBV2 and TRBJ1-2; 7 bases fit TRBD1. This CDR3 contains 13 residues. The V gene end was trimmed by 6 bases and the J gene end by 6 bases; junction bases not matched to a gene: 7. Germline assignment: CDR1 SNHLY and CDR2 FYNNEI. The DNA of the CDR3 is TGTGCCAGCAGCGTCGACAGGGTGGATGGCTACACCTTC. Residues: CASSVDRVDGYTF.

The V call is TRBV7-8, the J call TRBJ1-3, with D unresolved. The germline V gene encodes CDR1 SGHVS and CDR2 FQNEAQ. The length of the CDR3 is 11 residues. V lost 5 bases and J 8 bases, leaving 7 bases between the germline ends. The CDR3 DNA follows: TGTGCCAGCAGCCCCCGGGACACCATATATTTT. It encodes CASSPRDTIYF.

This chain connects TRBV5-6 to TRBJ2-1, with 9 nucleotides matching TRBD2. V lost 1 base, J lost 3 bases, and 5 bases stayed unmatched. The CDR3 is made up of 16 amino acids. Germline V gives CDR1 SGHDT, CDR2 YYEEEE. This CDR3 reads CASSLNSGGGYNEQFF. The CDR3 nucleotides are TGTGCCAGCAGCTTGAATAGCGGGGGAGGCTACAATGAGCAGTTCTTC.

The chain combines TRBV25-1 with TRBJ2-1; D unresolved. Between the trimmed V and J ends, which lost 3 bases and 11 bases, there was a span of 20 bases. Germline V gives CDR1 MGHDK, CDR2 SYGVNS. CDR3 size: 15 residues. CDR3 nucleotide sequence: TGTGCCAGCAGTGATACCGGTCCTAAGCCACCTAAGCAGTTCTTC. Translating gives CASSDTGPKPPKQFF.

This CDR3 reads CASSSLGGTPDTQYF. The CDR3 region has the DNA TGCGCCAGCAGCTCCCTTGGGGGGACGCCGGATACGCAGTATTTT. The rearrangement uses TRBV5-1 and TRBJ2-3; tentatively, D is TRBD2 (6 bases). The CDR3 covers 15 residues. The germline V gene has CDR1 SGHRS and CDR2 YFSETQ. V was cut by 3 bases and J by 6 bases, with 17 bases left in between.

A single count supports this clone. The genes are TRBV3-1 (or the pseudogene TRBV3-2) and TRBJ2-5, with 7 bases matching TRBD2. With V trimmed by 3 bases and J by 2 bases, 15 bases remained unmatched. The CDR3 runs 18 residues. Germline CDR1 and CDR2: LGHDT and YNNKEL (reference sequence). The CDR3, as DNA: TGTGCCAGCAGCCACCGTCGTTTGAGCGGGAACAGGCAAGAGACCCAGTACTTC. This encodes CASSHRRLSGNRQETQYF.

This chain links TRBV7-9 with TRBJ1-1; a weak D match, TRBD1 (5 bases). This CDR3 spans 14 amino acids. Germline assignment: CDR1 SEHNR and CDR2 FQNEAQ (reference sequence). The V gene lost 2 bases and the J gene lost 4 bases, with 11 bases spanning the gap. The CDR3 region has the DNA TGTGCCAGCAGCTTATCGGGGGGTCCCACTGAAGCTTTCTTT. This gives the protein CASSLSGGPTEAFF.

The J gene is TRBJ2-3, the V gene TRBV2, with 10 bases that match TRBD2. The CDR3 loop spans 20 amino acids. CDR1 and CDR2 from the germline V gene are SNHLY and FYNNEI. After removal of 7 bases from V and 5 bases from J, the junction contained 24 bases not matched to a gene. The CDR3 coding sequence is TGTGCCAGCACTCTCTCCTTAGCGGGGGGCCAATTACACAACCTAGATACGCAGTATTTT. Protein: CASTLSLAGGQLHNLDTQYF.

V gene TRBV30 combines with J gene TRBJ2-7; 11 bases are a match to TRBD1. CDR3 length equals 13 residues. Germline CDR1 reads GTSNPN; CDR2 reads SVGIG (reference sequence). The trim removed 7 bases at V and 5 bases at J, leaving 7 bases unmatched. CDR3 sequence reads: CASTDRGPDEQYF. The CDR3 DNA reads TGTGCCTCGACGGACAGGGGGCCCGACGAGCAGTACTTC. The full variable domain, with the rest looked up from reference TRBV30 and TRBJ2-7, is SQTIHQWPATLVQPVGSPLSLECTVEGTSNPNLYWYRQAAGRGLQLLFYSVGIGQISSEVPQNLSASRPQDRQFILSSKKLLLSDSGFYLCASTDRGPDEQYFGPGTRLTVT.

CDR3 loop: CASSAGVSTDTQYF. CDR3 nucleotides: TGTGCCAGCAGCGCCGGGGTTTCCACAGATACGCAGTATTTT. The chain couples TRBV9 to TRBJ2-3, with D perhaps matching TRBD2 (5 bases). The germline CDR1 and CDR2 sequences are SGDLS and YYNGEE. V lost 3 bases and J lost 2, with 10 bases in between. The CDR3 is 14 residues long.

V and J are TRBV6-1 and TRBJ1-3; D remains ambiguous. Per the germline V gene, CDR1 is MNHNS and CDR2 is SASEGT. The V gene lost 3 bases and the J gene lost 0 bases, with 6 bases spanning the gap. This CDR3 region has 14 residues. CDR3 nucleotides: TGTGCCAGCAGTGAGCAGTACTCTGGAAACACCATATATTTT. Translating it yields CASSEQYSGNTIYF.

This clone turned up a few times. The chain recombines TRBV6-5 with TRBJ1-2; no clear D gene. This CDR3 spans 13 amino acids. CDR1 is MNHEY, CDR2 SVGAGI, per germline. The ends were cut back, 6 bases at V and 4 bases at J, with 12 bases in the middle. CDR3 amino acids: CASRDSRGYGYTF. The CDR3 DNA is TGTGCCAGCAGGGACTCCCGGGGCTATGGCTACACCTTC.

The chain is built from TRBV27 and TRBJ1-1; 8 positions agree with TRBD1. Germline lookup yields CDR1 MNHEY and CDR2 SMNVEV (reference sequence). With 2 bases clipped from V and 5 bases from J, the junction kept 13 bases outside the gene matches. This CDR3 spans 17 amino acids. The CDR3 region is CASSLGMGGQGRTEAFF. As DNA, the CDR3 is TGTGCCAGCAGTTTAGGTATGGGAGGACAGGGAAGGACTGAAGCTTTCTTT.

This sequence joins TRBV15 and TRBJ1-2, with D perhaps matching TRBD1 (6 bases). CDR1 is LNHNV, CDR2 YYDKDF, per germline (reference sequence). V was clipped by 2 bases and J by 4 bases, with 8 bases between them. The CDR3 runs to 13 residues. The chain's CDR3 is CATSRQGFYGYTF. DNA for the CDR3: TGTGCCACCAGCAGACAGGGGTTCTATGGCTACACCTTC. Variable domain in full (rest from reference TRBV15 and TRBJ1-2): DAMVIQNPRYQVTQFGKPVTLSCSQTLNHNVMYWYQQKSSQAPKLLFHYYDKDFNNEADTPDNFQSRRPNTSFCFLDIRSPGLGDTAMYLCATSRQGFYGYTFGSGTRLTVV.

This clone was detected a few times. V and J are TRBV7-8 and TRBJ2-1; possible D gene TRBD2, 6 bases. The V end was cut by 5 bases, the J end by 0 bases, with 14 bases between. CDR3 size: 16 residues. Per germline, CDR1 SGHVS and CDR2 FQNEAQ. CDR3: CASSIMSGLSYNEQFF. The CDR3 DNA reads as TGTGCCAGCAGCATTATGAGCGGGCTCTCCTACAATGAGCAGTTCTTC.

This clone occurred a few times. The rearrangement links TRBV7-9 to TRBJ2-3, with TRBD2 identical over 8 bases. The CDR3 spans 15 residues. With 2 bases clipped from V and 0 bases from J, the junction kept 1 base outside the gene matches. Germline CDR1 SEHNR, CDR2 FQNEAQ (reference sequence). The CDR3: CASSLQRGSTDTQYF. The CDR3, as DNA: TGTGCCAGCAGCTTACAGCGGGGGAGCACAGATACGCAGTATTTT.

The chain recombines TRBV11-2 with TRBJ1-2; 8 bases match TRBD1. The V segment lost 5 bases and the J segment 5 bases; nucleotides outside the gene matches: 7. The CDR3 consists of 14 residues. CDR1 and CDR2 from the germline V gene are SGHAT and FQNNGV. The CDR3 loop reads CASSPGDRRYGYTF. CDR3 coding DNA: TGTGCCAGCAGCCCCGGGGACAGGCGGTATGGCTACACCTTC. The full variable domain, rest sourced from reference TRBV11-2 and TRBJ1-2, is EAGVAQSPRYKIIEKRQSVAFWCNPISGHATLYWYQQILGQGPKLLIQFQNNGVVDDSQLPKDRFSAERLKGVDSTLKIQPAKLEDSAVYLCASSPGDRRYGYTFGSGTRLTVV.

In nucleotides, the CDR3 is TGTGCCAGCACCATTAGCGGGGGGGCAGAGACCCAGTACTTC. Residues: CASTISGGAETQYF. The chain uses TRBV6-5 and TRBJ2-5; 11 bases match TRBD2. The V gene's germline CDR1 is MNHEY and CDR2 SVGAGI. This CDR3 is built from 14 residues. The trim removed 7 bases at V and 4 bases at J, leaving 5 bases unmatched.

J is TRBJ1-5 and V is TRBV19; 7 bases agree with TRBD1. The CDR3 has 15 residues. Germline trimming cut 5 bases from V and 7 bases from J; bases unmatched to any gene: 11. The germline V gene encodes CDR1 LNHDA and CDR2 SQIVND (reference sequence). In DNA form, the CDR3 reads TGTGCCAGTAGTGGCTTAACAGGGGACCGACAGCCCCAGCATTTT. This encodes CASSGLTGDRQPQHF.

In this sample, this clone turned up once. J is TRBJ1-1 and V is TRBV10-1; no reliable D call. CDR3 length: 13 residues. V was trimmed by 5 bases and J by 0 bases, leaving 7 bases between them. CDR1 WNHNN and CDR2 SYGVQD come from the germline V gene (reference sequence). CDR3 protein: CASSFSMNTEAFF. In nucleotides, the CDR3 is TGCGCCAGCAGTTTTTCCATGAACACTGAAGCTTTCTTT.

V gene TRBV28 combines with J gene TRBJ2-5; D possibly corresponds to TRBD2 (7 bases). Germline-derived CDR1 and CDR2 are MDHEN and SYDVKM. The CDR3 totals 16 residues. V was shortened by 4 bases and J by 0 bases, with 15 bases between the two germline ends. The CDR3 region has the DNA TGTGCCAGCAGTTCCAGCGGGGACACGTACCAAGAGACCCAGTACTTC. Amino acids: CASSSSGDTYQETQYF.

V gene TRBV5-4 combines with J gene TRBJ2-1; 11 nucleotides agree with TRBD1. This CDR3 region has 16 residues. With 7 bases clipped from V and 12 bases from J, the junction kept 18 bases outside the gene matches. Germline CDR1 reads SGHNT; CDR2 reads YYREEE (reference sequence). The CDR3 coding sequence is TGTGCCAGCCGACCTAGAAGCACCGGGACAGGGGGGCGGCAGTTCTTC. Its protein product is CASRPRSTGTGGRQFF.

DNA for the CDR3: TGCGCCAGCAGCATGGACAGGGGGCGACTAGCGGTCACAGATACGCAGTATTTT. Its protein product is CASSMDRGRLAVTDTQYF. J is TRBJ2-3 and V is TRBV5-1; 11 nucleotides line up with TRBD1. The CDR3 is 18 amino acids. Germline-derived CDR1 and CDR2 are SGHRS and YFSETQ. With V trimmed by 4 bases and J by 2 bases, 12 bases remained unmatched. The complete variable domain, with remaining parts taken from reference TRBV5-1 and TRBJ2-3, reads KAGVTQTPRYLIKTRGQQVTLSCSPISGHRSVSWYQQTPGQGLQFLFEYFSETQRNKGNFPGRFSGRQFSNSRSEMNVSTLELGDSALYLCASSMDRGRLAVTDTQYFGPGTRLTVL.

The chain carries TRBV30 and TRBJ1-5, with 7 bases that match TRBD1. From germline, CDR1 is GTSNPN and CDR2 SVGIG (reference sequence). There are 18 residues in the CDR3. Trimming at V came to 3 bases and at J to 4 bases, leaving 18 bases not matched to a gene. As DNA, the CDR3 is TGTGCCTGGAGCGCTTCACGGACAGGACTTTTGGGTAATCAGCCCCAGCATTTT. Its translation: CAWSASRTGLLGNQPQHF.